This TCR beta chain was captured in a study of graft-versus-host responses after intestinal transplantation. V gave up 4 bases and J gave up 4 bases, with 8 bases separating them. The CDR3 has 13 amino acids. The germline V gene encodes CDR1 LNHDA and CDR2 SQIVND (reference sequence). TCRdb's table, derived via immunoSEQ multiplex PCR, lists solely in-frame clones and lacks some. The sample has some 45,000 clones, about 91% seen once; the top ten hold around 4.8%. The V gene is TRBV19, the J gene TRBJ1-5; D not certain. The receptor's source is a human patient who received an intestinal transplant, so some T cells may come from the graft donor. The sample was PBMCs, taken 524 days after transplant. CDR3 bases: TGTGCCAGTAGTACCGGCCTGAATCAGCCCCAGCATTTT. Translating gives CASSTGLNQPQHF.